The 10 T cell receptor gamma chains below come from one sample, sequenced in a study of Vδ1+ human thymocytes. Findings and caveats of the study: Thymic TRG and TRD repertoires appeared highly polyclonal, with Gaussian CDR3 length distributions.

These TCRs are of unknown antigen specificity. RNA was extracted from the cells and then reverse transcribed. CDR3 amplicons came from multiplex PCR with pooled V-gene forward and constant-region reverse primers. TCRdb fed the multiplex PCR reads into CATT to redo clone calling. The sample contains around 12,000 gamma-chain clones, more than 35% of which appear only once. The source material was Vdelta1+ gamma-delta thymocytes from the thymus. As for subset: FACS-sorted CD3+ TCRalphabeta- TCRVdelta1+ TCRVdelta2- thymocytes. The receptors were gathered from a boy in the first two years of life who had congenital heart surgery.

J is TRGJ1 or TRGJ2 and V is TRGV5. Here the J gene came from matching the DNA to germline, since TCRdb omits it. The trim removed 2 bases at V and 3 bases at J, leaving 10 bases unmatched. The CDR3 contains 15 residues. Germline V gene sequence: CDR1 VINAFY, CDR2 YDVSNSKD. This CDR3 reads CATWDTGGFYYKKLF. The CDR3 DNA reads TGTGCCACCTGGGACACTGGGGGATTTTATTATAAGAAACTCTTT.

This clone was recorded only once. The chain employs TRGV3 and TRGJ1 or TRGJ2. No J segment appears in TCRdb, so it was assigned here by matching the sequence to germline. The CDR3 runs to 11 residues. V lost 5 bases, J lost 7 bases, and 5 bases stayed unmatched. Germline V gene sequence: CDR1 VTNTFY, CDR2 YDVSTARD (reference sequence). CDR3 coding DNA: TGTGCCACCTGGGGAGCATATAAGAAACTCTTT. This encodes CATWGAYKKLF.

This clone was counted a few times. The rearrangement joins TRGV9 to TRGJP2. This CDR3 contains 15 residues. CDR1 is GITISATS and CDR2 is ISYDGTV in the germline V gene (reference sequence). With V trimmed by 1 base and J by 0 bases, 2 bases remained unmatched. The CDR3 DNA sequence: TGTGCCTTGTGGGAGGTCTATAGTAGTGATTGGATCAAGACGTTT. The encoded protein is CALWEVYSSDWIKTF.

A remark on this clone: The sample has other DNA sequences that encode this CDR3 too. The V gene is TRGV4, but the J gene lacks a call. The CDR3 length is 11 residues. Per the germline V gene, CDR1 is EGSTGY and CDR2 is YDSYTSSV. CDR3 in amino acids: CATWDGPEKLF. The CDR3 coding sequence is TGTGCCACCTGGGATGGTCCCGAAAAACTCTTT.

This clone appeared a few times. This chain links TRGV5 with TRGJ1 or TRGJ2. The J gene, missing from TCRdb, was assigned here through DNA to germline matching. This CDR3 contains 15 residues. The J segment lost 10 bases and the V segment lost 0 bases, leaving 15 bases of the junction unmatched. Germline CDR1 and CDR2: VINAFY and YDVSNSKD. The DNA for the CDR3 is TGTGCCACCTGGGACAGGCGGGGGGGAGGTCGGAAGAAACTCTTT. Its protein is CATWDRRGGGRKKLF.

In its sample, this clone was seen a few times. Other nucleotide sequences from this sample produce the same CDR3. This rearrangement joins TRGV3 to TRGJ1 or TRGJ2. The J gene was missing in TCRdb and was found by matching the end of the DNA to germline. This CDR3 is built from 12 residues. V lost 0 bases, J lost 9 bases, and 5 bases stayed unmatched. Germline V lookup: CDR1 VTNTFY, CDR2 YDVSTARD (reference sequence). CDR3 bases: TGTGCCACCTGGGACAGGCGGAGTAAGAAACTCTTT. It translates to CATWDRRSKKLF.

This clone was counted only a few times. The J gene is TRGJ1 or TRGJ2, the V gene TRGV9. J was trimmed by 7 bases and V by 3 bases; bases with no gene match: 6. CDR1 and CDR2 (germline): GITISATS, ISYDGTV (reference sequence). The CDR3 covers 12 residues. The CDR3 loop is CALWELGYKKLF. The CDR3 DNA reads TGTGCCTTGTGGGAGCTGGGATATAAGAAACTCTTT.

V usage is TRGV5 and J usage is TRGJ1 or TRGJ2. The J gene comes from matching the DNA to germline here; TCRdb lacks it. The CDR3 is made up of 13 amino acids. Per germline, CDR1 VINAFY and CDR2 YDVSNSKD. V lost 2 bases and J lost 12; bases outside the gene matches: 13. The CDR3 here is CATWDTAWYSKLF. CDR3 coding DNA: TGTGCCACCTGGGACACTGCGTGGTATTCGAAACTCTTT.

Only a few counts were recorded for this clone. The chain joins TRGV3 to TRGJ1 or TRGJ2. CDR1 and CDR2 (germline): VTNTFY, YDVSTARD (reference sequence). J gave up 3 bases and V 1 base, and 6 bases lay outside the gene matches. There are 14 residues in the CDR3. In DNA, the CDR3 is TGTGCCACCTGGGACAGTAGGTGTTATTATAAGAAACTCTTT. Its translation: CATWDSRCYYKKLF.

In this sample, this clone turned up a few times. The junction shows a germline mismatch at one end, possibly a read error. Distinct nucleotide sequences in the sample also encode this CDR3. The rearrangement links TRGV4 to TRGJ1 or TRGJ2. TCRdb leaves out the J gene; it was filled in here by matching the DNA to germline. The germline CDR1 and CDR2 sequences are EGSTGY and YDSYTSSV. There are 13 residues in the CDR3. This CDR3 is CAAWDGPYYKKLF. CDR3 DNA sequence: TGTGCCGCCTGGGATGGGCCTTATTATAAGAAACTCTTT.